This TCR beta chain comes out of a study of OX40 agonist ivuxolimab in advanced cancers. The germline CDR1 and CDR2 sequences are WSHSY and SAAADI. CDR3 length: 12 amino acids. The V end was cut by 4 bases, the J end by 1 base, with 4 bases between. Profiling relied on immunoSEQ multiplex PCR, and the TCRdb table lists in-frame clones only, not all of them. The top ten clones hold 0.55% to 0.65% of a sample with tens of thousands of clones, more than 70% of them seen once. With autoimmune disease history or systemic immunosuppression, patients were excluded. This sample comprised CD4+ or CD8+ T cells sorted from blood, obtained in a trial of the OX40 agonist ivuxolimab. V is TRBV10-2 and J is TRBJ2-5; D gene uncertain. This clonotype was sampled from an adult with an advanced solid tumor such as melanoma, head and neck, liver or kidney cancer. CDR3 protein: CASSVLQETQYF. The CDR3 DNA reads TGCGCCAGCAGTGTTCTCCAAGAGACCCAGTACTTC.